The text below deals with one TCR beta chain. No antigen is known for it. Per-base quality was not reported, and no clone a single base away is much larger than it. What the treatment or condition label conveys for this sample: roughly 18 received Ad26.COV2.S at low or high dose, single or two shots; 5 received placebo; per-sample allocation not given. Repertoires of vaccine and placebo recipients were sequenced from samples taken on day 63 after the first injection. In Cohort 1b, about 25 adults aged 18-55 years were enrolled at a single site in Boston, USA, between 29 July and 7 August 2020. Ad26.COV2.S consisted of a replication-incompetent adenovirus type 26 vector by which a prefusion-stabilized SARS-CoV-2 spike protein from the original Wuhan strain was expressed. The sample belongs to a study of Ad26.COV2.S vaccination and SARS-CoV-2 variants (dated by TCRdb to about 2021). Context from the whole study: Vaccine-arm donors were drawn from COV1001, a multicentre, randomized, double-blind, placebo-controlled phase I-IIa trial of Ad26.COV2.S in healthy adults. Investigators remained blinded to trial group allocation during experiments and outcome assessment. TCRbeta repertoire sequencing served as the tool for gauging how specific and how broad the SARS-CoV-2-reactive T cell receptors were following Ad26.COV2.S vaccination. A total of around 32 samples were included in the TCR-sequenced set, comprising roughly 20 Ad26.COV2.S vaccine recipients, 5 placebo recipients and 8 SARS-CoV-2 convalescent individuals. Trial participants were randomized into five groups of five: low-dose or high-dose Ad26.COV2.S given once or twice, or placebo on both occasions. Ad26.COV2.S was administered intramuscularly at 5 x 10^10 or 1 x 10^11 viral particles, either as a single shot or as two shots given 56 days apart.

TCRbeta CDR3 regions were sequenced with the immunoSEQ Assay. After extraction, genomic DNA underwent amplification by bias-controlled multiplex PCR, followed by high-throughput sequencing. The study's own analysis went as follows. To quantify the absolute abundance of every unique TCRbeta CDR3 region, sequences were collapsed and filtered. T cell fraction was estimated by normalizing TCRbeta template counts to usable DNA, with usable DNA measured through amplification of reference genes found in all nucleated cells. Repertoire TCRs were annotated as SARS-CoV-2-specific when V gene, CDR3 amino acid sequence and J gene were exactly matched to a known reactive TCR set. MIRA supplied the reference SARS-CoV-2 TCR set, which was filtered for enrichment in COVID-19-positive ImmuneCODE repertoires so that public or cross-reactive TCRs were removed. Based on the MIRA antigens, annotated TCRs were further analysed at the level of specific ORF or position within ORF. Depth was the summed frequency of annotated unique rearrangements, while breadth was defined as annotated unique rearrangements over total unique productive rearrangements. Two-sided Wilcoxon rank-sum tests were applied when comparing TCR breadth between groups. Here the immuneACCESS table is served through TCRdb, limited to in-frame sequences with V and J called. Missing clones are a known gap in these copies; in checked studies unresolved V genes cover under half, and the rest lacks a known reason. V and J calls and clone size are those listed in that table; D and trimming were worked out from the DNA. This sample is represented by 300,000 to 500,000 clones; about nine tenths of them were singletons. Of the sample, 3.5% is held by the ten largest clones.

V is shortened by 5 bases, J by 6 bases, and the region joining them spans 7 bases. The CDR3 numbers 12 residues from cysteine through phenylalanine. The sequence is cut down to CDR3 DNA, 36 bases in frame from base 1. The germline V gene supplies CDR1 MNHEY and CDR2 SVGEGT. Overall study outcomes, separate from this receptor: Vaccine and placebo recipients had comparable non-spike TCR breadth, which fits with the vaccine containing only spike. The study was not powered for comparison of responses between vaccine doses or regimens. According to the authors, total T cell responses may have been underestimated by the TCR breadth and depth analyses. After vaccination, substantial breadth of spike-specific CD8+ and CD4+ T cell responses was reported. Higher spike-specific TCR breadth was observed in Ad26.COV2.S recipients than in placebo recipients (P = 0.0014).

The sequence joins TRBV6-2 or TRBV6-3 to TRBJ1-4; the D gene is unclear. The sequencing used peripheral blood, collected in a trial of Ad26.COV2.S vaccine versus placebo. This sequence originates from a person between 18 and 65 years old who received the Ad26.COV2.S COVID-19 vaccine or a placebo. The DNA sequence is given as TGTGCCAGCAGTAAGGAGCATGAAAAACTGTTTTTT. Its translation is CASSKEHEKLFF.